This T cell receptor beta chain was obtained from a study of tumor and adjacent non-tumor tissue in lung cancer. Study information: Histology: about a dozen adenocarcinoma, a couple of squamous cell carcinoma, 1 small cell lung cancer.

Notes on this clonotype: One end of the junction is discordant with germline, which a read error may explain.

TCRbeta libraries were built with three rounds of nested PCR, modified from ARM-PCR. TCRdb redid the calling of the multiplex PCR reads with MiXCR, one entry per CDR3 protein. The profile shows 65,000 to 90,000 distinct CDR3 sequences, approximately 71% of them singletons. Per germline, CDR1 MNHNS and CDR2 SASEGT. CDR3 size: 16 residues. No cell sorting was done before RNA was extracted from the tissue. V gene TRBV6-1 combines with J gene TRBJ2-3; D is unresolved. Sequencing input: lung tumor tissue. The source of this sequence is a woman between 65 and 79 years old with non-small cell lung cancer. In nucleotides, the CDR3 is TGTGCCAGCAGTGCGTATGAACTCGCAGGCACAGATACGCAGCGTTTT. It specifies CASSAYELAGTDTQRF.